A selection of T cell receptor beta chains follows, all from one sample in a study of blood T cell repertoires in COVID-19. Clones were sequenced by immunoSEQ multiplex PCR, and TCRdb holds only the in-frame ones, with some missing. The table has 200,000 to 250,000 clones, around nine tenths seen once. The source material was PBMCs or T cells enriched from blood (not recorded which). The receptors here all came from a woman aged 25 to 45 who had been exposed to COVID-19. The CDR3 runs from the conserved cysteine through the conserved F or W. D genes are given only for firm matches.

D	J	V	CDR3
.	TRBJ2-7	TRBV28	CASGQTRNPYEQYF
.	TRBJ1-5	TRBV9	CASSEGVLPDQPQHF
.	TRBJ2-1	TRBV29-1	CSVDHSYNEQFF
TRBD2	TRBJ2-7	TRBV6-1	CASSEASGKGGRQYF
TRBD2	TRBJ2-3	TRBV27	CASSPKLLADLGGGTQYF
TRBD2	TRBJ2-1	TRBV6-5	CASSYSSSGFNEQFF
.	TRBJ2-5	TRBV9	CASSVGWRGETQYF
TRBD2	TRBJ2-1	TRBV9	CASSVGTSGRYNEQFF
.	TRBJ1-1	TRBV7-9	CASSRDTGPGTEAFF
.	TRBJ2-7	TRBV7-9	CASTQGVGEQYF
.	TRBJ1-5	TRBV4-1	CASSRTVNSNQPQHF
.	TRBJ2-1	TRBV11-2	CASSFSADEQFF
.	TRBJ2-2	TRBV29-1	CSGIETGAGELFF
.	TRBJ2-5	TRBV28	CASAEGWGEETQYF
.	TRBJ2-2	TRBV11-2	CASSPLLPDSKQNTGELFF
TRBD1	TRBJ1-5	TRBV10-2	CASSRTGENQPQHF
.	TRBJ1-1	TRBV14	CASSLSMNTEAFF
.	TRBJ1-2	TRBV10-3	CAISGMSDRGYGYTF